This is a list of T cell receptor beta chains from one sample in a study of Graves' ophthalmopathy and Graves' hyperthyroidism. TCRdb independently ran MiXCR on the multiplex PCR reads; one entry per CDR3 protein. The table has 170,000 or so distinct CDR3 sequences, 30% to 45% seen once. The sample taken for sequencing was peripheral blood. These receptors originate from a woman aged 40 to 50 with Graves' ophthalmopathy. Each CDR3 is given without its conserved first and last residue. Each record gives: J gene, V gene, CDR3 protein.

j_call: TRBJ2-5; v_call: TRBV20-1; cdr3_aa: SCVAGETQY
j_call: TRBJ2-7; v_call: TRBV4-1; cdr3_aa: ASSQSGGANLNEQY
j_call: TRBJ2-7; v_call: TRBV10-3; cdr3_aa: AISLNSDLSSYEQY
j_call: TRBJ2-2; v_call: TRBV20-1; cdr3_aa: SASGGFSTGELF
j_call: TRBJ2-5; v_call: TRBV6-2/TRBV6-3; cdr3_aa: ASSSPPGTLYQETQY
j_call: TRBJ2-2; v_call: TRBV6-2/TRBV6-3; cdr3_aa: ASSYLSGTGANTGELF
j_call: TRBJ1-3; v_call: TRBV19; cdr3_aa: ASSFISGNTIY
j_call: TRBJ1-4; v_call: TRBV6-1; cdr3_aa: ASTPGGQGDRKLF
j_call: TRBJ2-5; v_call: TRBV12-3/TRBV12-4; cdr3_aa: ASTPSGVGETQY
j_call: TRBJ1-3; v_call: TRBV19; cdr3_aa: ASSIGDPGRGNTIY
j_call: TRBJ1-1; v_call: TRBV9; cdr3_aa: ASSVVGKNTEAF
j_call: TRBJ2-7; v_call: TRBV7-2; cdr3_aa: ASSLAGGIYEQY
j_call: TRBJ2-2; v_call: TRBV28; cdr3_aa: ASSLYTGGTGELF
j_call: TRBJ2-7; v_call: TRBV6-2/TRBV6-3; cdr3_aa: ASSQTSGNDEQY
j_call: TRBJ2-7; v_call: TRBV6-2/TRBV6-3; cdr3_aa: ASSYSIARSAYEQY
j_call: TRBJ1-2; v_call: TRBV28; cdr3_aa: ASSKPGDYGYT
j_call: TRBJ1-5; v_call: TRBV12-3/TRBV12-4; cdr3_aa: ASSLGRWDQPQH
j_call: TRBJ1-2; v_call: TRBV19; cdr3_aa: ASTDGHPSYGYT
j_call: TRBJ2-6; v_call: TRBV19; cdr3_aa: ASIKIGSGANVLT
j_call: TRBJ2-4; v_call: TRBV6-5; cdr3_aa: ASSYTNPGTTSANIQY
j_call: TRBJ2-5; v_call: TRBV10-3; cdr3_aa: ATQGRETQY
j_call: TRBJ2-2; v_call: TRBV20-1; cdr3_aa: SANERETGELF
j_call: TRBJ2-7; v_call: TRBV6-5; cdr3_aa: ASSYRGLANYEQY
j_call: TRBJ1-5; v_call: TRBV6-1; cdr3_aa: ASSPLGGGSNQPQH
j_call: TRBJ1-5; v_call: TRBV27; cdr3_aa: ASSFVGGDQPQH
j_call: TRBJ1-5; v_call: TRBV7-2; cdr3_aa: ASSFSRSQPQH
j_call: TRBJ2-7; v_call: TRBV28; cdr3_aa: ASSGTPTYEQY
j_call: TRBJ2-7; v_call: TRBV28; cdr3_aa: ASGFGAREQY
j_call: TRBJ1-1; v_call: TRBV9; cdr3_aa: ASSPSSVSDTEAF
j_call: TRBJ2-7; v_call: TRBV12-3/TRBV12-4; cdr3_aa: ASSHPGRYEQY
j_call: TRBJ1-1; v_call: TRBV9; cdr3_aa: ASSVEGLRNIF
j_call: TRBJ1-2; v_call: TRBV2; cdr3_aa: ASGTQGTENYGYT
j_call: TRBJ1-1; v_call: TRBV14; cdr3_aa: ASSIWKGATEAF
j_call: TRBJ2-7; v_call: TRBV29-1; cdr3_aa: SVGLAPSYEQY
j_call: TRBJ1-1; v_call: TRBV7-2; cdr3_aa: ASSFQTGMNTEAF